Included here is one T cell receptor beta chain sequence, with context. Per the germline V gene, CDR1 is LNHDA and CDR2 is SQIVND (reference sequence). The CDR3 has 15 amino acids. With V trimmed by 5 bases and J by 1 base, 6 bases remained unmatched. Method: immunoSEQ multiplex PCR; TCRdb's copy keeps in-frame clones and lacks some. The table includes tens of thousands of clones, 65% to 80% detected once. The data were obtained in a study of blood T cell repertoires in COVID-19. The chain has TRBV19 and TRBJ1-1; 8 bases line up with TRBD1. The sequenced sample consisted of peripheral blood. The clonotype originates from a man between 65 and 85 years old with acute or convalescent COVID-19. CDR3 loop: CASSFPGQANTEAFF. In DNA form, the CDR3 reads TGTGCCAGTAGTTTTCCGGGACAGGCGAACACTGAAGCTTTCTTT.